This TCR beta chain was recovered during a study of blood T cell repertoires in COVID-19. In the study overall: Donors in the United States, Italy and Spain gave samples during acute or convalescent COVID-19. The analysed material was cDNA or gDNA that came from T cells, B-cell-depleted T cells, or PBMCs.

This CDR3 contains 15 residues. In germline, CDR1 is SGHNT, CDR2 YENEEA. The V gene lost 5 bases and the J gene lost 9 bases, with 20 bases spanning the gap. Under the authors' procedure: Cell counts per sample came from amplifying reference gene primers. Method: immunoSEQ multiplex PCR; TCRdb's copy keeps in-frame clones and lacks some. The DNA gave D and trimming, while V, J and clone size come from that table. Among roughly 210,000 clones listed, around 89% were seen once. This clonotype originated in a man aged 70 or older with acute or convalescent COVID-19. The sample consisted of peripheral blood. This sequence joins TRBV11-3 and TRBJ2-1; tentative D call: TRBD2 (6 bases). The CDR3 here is CASSATSTGAGEQFF. Written as DNA, the CDR3 is TGTGCCAGCAGCGCCACATCAACGGGAGCGGGTGAGCAGTTCTTC.